These 8 T cell receptor beta chains were all obtained from the same sample, sequenced in a study of shared clonotypes between healthy human individuals. TCRdb's copy holds only in-frame clones and misses some; the assay was immunoSEQ multiplex PCR. The table shows roughly 1,000,000 clones, with around 78% occurring only once. The material sequenced was memory CD4+ T cells from PBMCs. As to subset: CD45RA-negative fraction. These receptors were obtained from a young man in good health. Some clones in this sample may be carry-over from other donors' samples.

The rearrangement joins TRBV29-1 to TRBJ2-3; 7 nucleotides match TRBD2. The CDR3 runs to 13 residues. Trimming cost V 4 bases and J 5 bases; bases outside gene matches: 6. Germline V gene sequence: CDR1 SQVTM, CDR2 ANQGSEA. The CDR3 sequence is CSVGAGEIDTQYF. CDR3 bases: TGCAGCGTTGGCGCGGGAGAAATAGATACGCAGTATTTT.

The chain combines TRBV6-1 with TRBJ2-1; D is unresolved. Germline CDR1 reads MNHNS; CDR2 reads SASEGT. Trimming left V 0 bases short and J 10 bases short, with 10 bases between. The CDR3 spans 13 residues. The chain's CDR3 is CASSEASSREQFF. CDR3 coding DNA: TGTGCCAGCAGTGAAGCTAGCTCTCGCGAGCAGTTCTTC.

This rearrangement joins TRBV19 to TRBJ2-3; D gene ambiguous. The CDR3 runs to 14 residues. The V gene lost 10 bases and the J gene lost 7 bases, with 21 bases spanning the gap. Germline V gives CDR1 LNHDA, CDR2 SQIVND (reference sequence). The chain's CDR3 is CATAVGGLGNTQYF. CDR3 coding DNA: TGTGCCACCGCCGTAGGCGGTTTAGGTAATACGCAGTATTTT. The full variable domain, rest sourced from reference TRBV19 and TRBJ2-3, is DGGITQSPKYLFRKEGQNVTLSCEQNLNHDAMYWYRQDPGQGLRLIYYSQIVNDFQKGDIAEGYSVSREKKESFPLTVTSAQKNPTAFYLCATAVGGLGNTQYFGPGTRLTVL.

This clone turned up a few times. The rearrangement uses TRBV19 and TRBJ1-2, with a weak D call TRBD1 (6 bases). CDR3 size: 14 residues. V lost 3 bases and J lost 4, with 12 bases in between. Germline CDR1 and CDR2: LNHDA and SQIVND (reference sequence). The CDR3 nucleotides read TGTGCCAGTAGTATCGGTCGACAGGTCTATGGCTACACCTTC. Protein: CASSIGRQVYGYTF.

V and J are TRBV5-4 and TRBJ2-2; 9 bases match TRBD2. This CDR3 comprises 16 residues. Germline V gene lookup returns CDR1 SGHNT and CDR2 YYREEE (reference sequence). The V and J ends lost 2 bases and 6 bases, in that order; junction bases with no gene match: 8. The CDR3 DNA is TGTGCCAGCAGCTTCCTAGCGGGACGGCGTCCCGGGGAGCTGTTTTTT. Amino acid sequence: CASSFLAGRRPGELFF.

The chain uses TRBV6-5 and TRBJ2-7; possible D gene TRBD2, 5 bases. CDR1 and CDR2 from the germline V gene are MNHEY and SVGAGI. Trimming cost V 0 bases and J 2 bases, with 14 bases left between them. The CDR3 sequence is 16 residues long. In DNA, the CDR3 is TGTGCCAGCAGTTACTCTTCTCCGGGATTGGCCTACGAGCAGTACTTC. Translated: CASSYSSPGLAYEQYF.

The CDR3 sequence is CATPGAAQETQYF. CDR3 bases: TGTGCCACTCCCGGTGCGGCCCAAGAGACCCAGTACTTC. The chain links TRBV19 to TRBJ2-5; D gene unclear. This CDR3 contains 13 residues. Trimming took off 10 bases at V and 1 base at J, with 13 bases between the two ends. The V gene's germline CDR1 is LNHDA and CDR2 SQIVND (reference sequence).

V and J are TRBV29-1 and TRBJ2-1; 8 nucleotides align to TRBD1. CDR1 and CDR2 (germline): SQVTM, ANQGSEA. V trimming: 7 bases; J trimming: 7 bases; junction bases outside the gene matches: 9. The CDR3 runs 13 residues. The DNA for the CDR3 is TGCAGCGGCCGACAGGGGAATTGGAATGAGCAGTTCTTC. The encoded protein is CSGRQGNWNEQFF.